This T cell receptor beta chain was observed in a study of beta chain features in type 1 diabetes. V was trimmed by 5 bases and J by 2 bases, leaving 9 bases between them. CDR1 is SGHTA, CDR2 FQGTGA, per germline. The CDR3 is 13 residues long. What was sequenced were expressed TCRB transcripts, since all of the isolated RNA had been reverse transcribed. Sequencing used immunoSEQ multiplex PCR; TCRdb keeps in-frame clones, though not all of them. The sample holds approximately 400,000 clones, over 13% seen once. This clone was seen a handful of times. V is TRBV7-3 and J is TRBJ2-5, with D tentatively TRBD1 (5 bases). The clonotype comes from a woman younger than 30 in good health. Sequencing was done on a sample of naive CD4+ T cells from blood. The CDR3 here is CASSRQGQETQYF. The CDR3 DNA reads as TGTGCCAGCAGCCGGCAGGGTCAAGAGACCCAGTACTTC.